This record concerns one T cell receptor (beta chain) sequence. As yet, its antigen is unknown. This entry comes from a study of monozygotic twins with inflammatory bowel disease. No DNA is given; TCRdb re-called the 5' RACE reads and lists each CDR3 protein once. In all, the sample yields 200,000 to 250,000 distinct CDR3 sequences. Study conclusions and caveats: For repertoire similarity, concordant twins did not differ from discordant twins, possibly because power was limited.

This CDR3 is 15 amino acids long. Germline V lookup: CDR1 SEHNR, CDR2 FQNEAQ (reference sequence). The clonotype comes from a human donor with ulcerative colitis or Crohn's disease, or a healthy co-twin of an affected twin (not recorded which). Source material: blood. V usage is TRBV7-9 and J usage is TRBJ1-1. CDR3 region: CASSLERAMNTEAFF.